Following are 11 T cell receptor beta chains from one sample sequenced in a study of technical replicates of blood from a few donors. TCRdb's table, derived via immunoSEQ multiplex PCR, lists solely in-frame clones and lacks some. The table shows about 64,000 clones, with 65% to 90% occurring only once. Sequenced input: PBMCs. These receptors were taken from a human donor in good health. Some clones in this sample may be carry-over from other donors' samples.

The chain carries TRBV5-8 and TRBJ1-5, with 12 bases that match TRBD1. Germline lookup yields CDR1 SGHTS and CDR2 YDEGEE. The CDR3 has 16 amino acids. J gave up 5 bases and V 3 bases, and 6 bases lay outside the gene matches. CDR3 coding DNA: TGTGCCAGCAGCTCCGGGACAGGGGGCGCGTATCAGCCCCAGCATTTT. Protein product: CASSSGTGGAYQPQHF.

V gene TRBV28 combines with J gene TRBJ2-3, with a tentative D call TRBD1 (6 bases). V was shortened by 6 bases and J by 0 bases, with 22 bases between the two germline ends. CDR1 and CDR2 (germline): MDHEN, SYDVKM. The CDR3 is 18 amino acids. CDR3 coding DNA: TGTGCCAGCAGCCATCCCTCATACAGGGCCAATAGCACAGATACGCAGTATTTT. This gives the protein CASSHPSYRANSTDTQYF. Using reference TRBV28 and TRBJ2-3 for the parts outside the CDR3, the full variable domain is DVKVTQSSRYLVKRTGEKVFLECVQDMDHENMFWYRQDPGLGLRLIYFSYDVKMKEKGDIPEGYSVSREKKERFSLILESASTNQTSMYLCASSHPSYRANSTDTQYFGPGTRLTVL.

The CDR3 nucleotides are TGTGCCAGCAGCTTAGCGCTCGGCGCGGACTATGGCTACACCTTC. Protein: CASSLALGADYGYTF. The chain recombines TRBV7-9 with TRBJ1-2; no firm D call. The germline V gene encodes CDR1 SEHNR and CDR2 FQNEAQ (reference sequence). Trimming took 0 bases from V and 3 from J, leaving 11 bases between them. The CDR3 sequence is 15 residues long.

This chain joins TRBV7-9 and TRBJ2-7, with no clear D. Germline values: CDR1 SEHNR, CDR2 FQNEAQ (reference sequence). Deletions cut 5 bases from V and 10 bases from J, with 12 bases between. The CDR3 spans 11 residues. The CDR3 DNA sequence: TGTGCCAGCAGCGAGAGGCTCGAACAGTACTTC. This translates into CASSERLEQYF.

This sequence joins TRBV5-8 and TRBJ2-1; D ambiguous. This CDR3 region has 13 residues. CDR1 and CDR2 (germline): SGHTS, YDEGEE. Trimming took off 3 bases at V and 1 base at J, with 5 bases between the two ends. The chain's CDR3 is CASSSGSYNEQFF. The CDR3 DNA follows: TGTGCCAGCAGCTCCGGGTCCTACAATGAGCAGTTCTTC.

The V and J genes are TRBV6-6 and TRBJ2-1, with D maybe TRBD1 (6 bases). The CDR3 totals 12 residues. Trimming cost V 7 bases and J 14 bases, with 18 bases left between them. The V gene's germline CDR1 is MNHNY and CDR2 SVGAGI (reference sequence). CDR3 nucleotide sequence: TGTGCCAGCACTCCCGACAGGCTTAATAAGTTCTTC. Protein: CASTPDRLNKFF.

The chain has TRBV5-6 and TRBJ1-6; no definite D call. The germline gives CDR1 SGHDT, CDR2 YYEEEE. CDR3 length: 13 residues. V was shortened by 4 bases and J by 9 bases, with 11 bases between the two germline ends. The CDR3 region is CASSPTPGSPLHF. The CDR3 DNA reads TGTGCCAGCAGCCCCACCCCCGGTTCACCCCTCCACTTT.

CDR3 nucleotides: TGTGCCAGCAGTCCATCACCAACCAATGCGGAGACCCAGTACTTC. Residues: CASSPSPTNAETQYF. This chain joins TRBV27 and TRBJ2-5; D remains unclear. Trimming removed 5 bases from V and 5 bases from J, with 18 bases in between. Germline V gene sequence: CDR1 MNHEY, CDR2 SMNVEV (reference sequence). The CDR3 consists of 15 residues.

This rearrangement joins TRBV5-1 to TRBJ2-5, with TRBD1 matching over 7 bases. Germline V gives CDR1 SGHRS, CDR2 YFSETQ. CDR3 length: 16 amino acids. With 6 bases clipped from V and 2 bases from J, the junction kept 13 bases outside the gene matches. The CDR3 bases are TGCGCCAGCAAAGTCGTTCCGGGACAGATACAAGAGACCCAGTACTTC. Protein product: CASKVVPGQIQETQYF.

This chain connects TRBV20-1 to TRBJ1-3; tentative D call: TRBD1 (6 bases). Germline CDR1 reads DFQATT; CDR2 reads SNEGSKA (reference sequence). V was pared by 5 bases and J by 8 bases, with 10 bases between. The CDR3 is made up of 11 amino acids. The CDR3, as DNA: TGCAGTGCTCTCAGGGGTGACACCATATATTTT. This gives the protein CSALRGDTIYF.

This sequence joins TRBV4-2 and TRBJ2-4, with D unclear. Germline V gene lookup returns CDR1 LGHNA and CDR2 YNFKEQ. CDR3 length equals 17 residues. Trimming cost V 2 bases and J 0 bases, with 14 bases left between them. CDR3 protein: CASSQNTKDSAKNIQYF. The CDR3 DNA sequence: TGTGCCAGCAGCCAAAACACCAAAGATTCAGCCAAAAACATTCAGTACTTC.